The entry below describes one T cell receptor beta chain. Its specificity is unknown. The donors were adults (healthy and HIV-negative) with no recent acute infections or vaccinations. CDR3 length: 15 amino acids. Germline assignment: CDR1 LNHDA and CDR2 SQIVND (reference sequence). V was clipped by 4 bases and J by 2 bases; unmatched bases: 5. The data were taken from a study of shared clonotypes between healthy human individuals. Whole-study results and caveats: Donors were few, which limited the genetic and exposure-history diversity represented. Roughly 4.6% of naive CD4 clonotypes were common to several donors.

Data came from immunoSEQ multiplex PCR; TCRdb stores just in-frame clones and leaves some out. The sample consists of approximately 530,000 clones, about 96% of them appearing once. Sequencing was done on a sample of naive CD4+ T cells sorted from blood. Subset indicated: CD45RA+ positively selected. The clonotype comes from a woman in her thirties in good health. The rearrangement joins TRBV19 to TRBJ2-1, with TRBD2 matching 7 bases. The DNA for the CDR3 is TGTGCCAGTAGTACGACTAGCCTCGCCTACAATGAGCAGTTCTTC. Protein: CASSTTSLAYNEQFF.